These 5 T cell receptor beta chains were all obtained from the same sample, sequenced in a study of blood T cells in healthy people across ages. A sample-barcoded 5' primer and a J-beta primer mix were used in a second PCR of roughly 6 to 11 cycles. TCRdb used MiXCR to reprocess the 5' RACE reads, holding one entry per CDR3 protein. The data hold about 1.6 million distinct CDR3 sequences, with around 36% observed a single time. The sequencing sample was made of blood. Every receptor here comes from a woman aged 25 to 39 in good health.

Details on this clonotype: At one end the junction does not follow the germline gene, possibly because of a read error. The chain couples TRBV20-1 to TRBJ2-1; 10 bases match TRBD2. This CDR3 region has 20 residues. Germline V gene data show CDR1 as DFQATT and CDR2 as SNEGSKA (reference sequence). CDR3 coding DNA: TGCAGTGCTAGAGTAGCGGGGGGCCCCTATACAATTCTCTCCTACAATAAGCAGTTCTTC. It specifies CSARVAGGPYTILSYNKQFF.

This clonotype appeared many times. The CDR3 sequence is CSGRTGGETQYF. In DNA form, the CDR3 reads TGCAGCGGCCGGACAGGAGGAGAGACCCAGTACTTC. This chain connects TRBV29-1 to TRBJ2-5; 7 nucleotides match TRBD1. The trim removed 7 bases at V and 4 bases at J, leaving 6 bases unmatched. Germline CDR1 reads SQVTM; CDR2 reads ANQGSEA. The CDR3 loop spans 12 amino acids.

There are a few counts of this clonotype. V gene TRBV9 combines with J gene TRBJ2-3; perhaps TRBD1 as D (5 bases). The CDR3 consists of 14 residues. CDR1 is SGDLS, CDR2 YYNGEE, per germline. V lost 4 bases to trimming and J lost 4 bases, with 13 bases between them. For the CDR3, the DNA is TGTGCCAGCAGCCAAGGGGATGCATCAGATACGCAGTATTTT. Its protein product is CASSQGDASDTQYF.

J is TRBJ2-4 and V is TRBV11-2; D gene uncertain. This CDR3 is 13 amino acids long. The V gene lost 5 bases and the J gene lost 15 bases, with 20 bases spanning the gap. CDR1 is SGHAT, CDR2 FQNNGV, per germline. The CDR3 DNA reads as TGTGCCAGCAGCCGAATTAGTTGGGGTGTCCCGTACTTC. Amino acid sequence: CASSRISWGVPYF.

This sequence joins TRBV27 and TRBJ2-4; D unclear. V was clipped by 0 bases and J by 9 bases, with 9 bases between them. The CDR3 spans 13 residues. Germline V gene data show CDR1 as MNHEY and CDR2 as SMNVEV (reference sequence). CDR3 DNA sequence: TGTGCCAGCAGTTTATCCTACCTGGGCATTCAGTACTTC. Protein product: CASSLSYLGIQYF.